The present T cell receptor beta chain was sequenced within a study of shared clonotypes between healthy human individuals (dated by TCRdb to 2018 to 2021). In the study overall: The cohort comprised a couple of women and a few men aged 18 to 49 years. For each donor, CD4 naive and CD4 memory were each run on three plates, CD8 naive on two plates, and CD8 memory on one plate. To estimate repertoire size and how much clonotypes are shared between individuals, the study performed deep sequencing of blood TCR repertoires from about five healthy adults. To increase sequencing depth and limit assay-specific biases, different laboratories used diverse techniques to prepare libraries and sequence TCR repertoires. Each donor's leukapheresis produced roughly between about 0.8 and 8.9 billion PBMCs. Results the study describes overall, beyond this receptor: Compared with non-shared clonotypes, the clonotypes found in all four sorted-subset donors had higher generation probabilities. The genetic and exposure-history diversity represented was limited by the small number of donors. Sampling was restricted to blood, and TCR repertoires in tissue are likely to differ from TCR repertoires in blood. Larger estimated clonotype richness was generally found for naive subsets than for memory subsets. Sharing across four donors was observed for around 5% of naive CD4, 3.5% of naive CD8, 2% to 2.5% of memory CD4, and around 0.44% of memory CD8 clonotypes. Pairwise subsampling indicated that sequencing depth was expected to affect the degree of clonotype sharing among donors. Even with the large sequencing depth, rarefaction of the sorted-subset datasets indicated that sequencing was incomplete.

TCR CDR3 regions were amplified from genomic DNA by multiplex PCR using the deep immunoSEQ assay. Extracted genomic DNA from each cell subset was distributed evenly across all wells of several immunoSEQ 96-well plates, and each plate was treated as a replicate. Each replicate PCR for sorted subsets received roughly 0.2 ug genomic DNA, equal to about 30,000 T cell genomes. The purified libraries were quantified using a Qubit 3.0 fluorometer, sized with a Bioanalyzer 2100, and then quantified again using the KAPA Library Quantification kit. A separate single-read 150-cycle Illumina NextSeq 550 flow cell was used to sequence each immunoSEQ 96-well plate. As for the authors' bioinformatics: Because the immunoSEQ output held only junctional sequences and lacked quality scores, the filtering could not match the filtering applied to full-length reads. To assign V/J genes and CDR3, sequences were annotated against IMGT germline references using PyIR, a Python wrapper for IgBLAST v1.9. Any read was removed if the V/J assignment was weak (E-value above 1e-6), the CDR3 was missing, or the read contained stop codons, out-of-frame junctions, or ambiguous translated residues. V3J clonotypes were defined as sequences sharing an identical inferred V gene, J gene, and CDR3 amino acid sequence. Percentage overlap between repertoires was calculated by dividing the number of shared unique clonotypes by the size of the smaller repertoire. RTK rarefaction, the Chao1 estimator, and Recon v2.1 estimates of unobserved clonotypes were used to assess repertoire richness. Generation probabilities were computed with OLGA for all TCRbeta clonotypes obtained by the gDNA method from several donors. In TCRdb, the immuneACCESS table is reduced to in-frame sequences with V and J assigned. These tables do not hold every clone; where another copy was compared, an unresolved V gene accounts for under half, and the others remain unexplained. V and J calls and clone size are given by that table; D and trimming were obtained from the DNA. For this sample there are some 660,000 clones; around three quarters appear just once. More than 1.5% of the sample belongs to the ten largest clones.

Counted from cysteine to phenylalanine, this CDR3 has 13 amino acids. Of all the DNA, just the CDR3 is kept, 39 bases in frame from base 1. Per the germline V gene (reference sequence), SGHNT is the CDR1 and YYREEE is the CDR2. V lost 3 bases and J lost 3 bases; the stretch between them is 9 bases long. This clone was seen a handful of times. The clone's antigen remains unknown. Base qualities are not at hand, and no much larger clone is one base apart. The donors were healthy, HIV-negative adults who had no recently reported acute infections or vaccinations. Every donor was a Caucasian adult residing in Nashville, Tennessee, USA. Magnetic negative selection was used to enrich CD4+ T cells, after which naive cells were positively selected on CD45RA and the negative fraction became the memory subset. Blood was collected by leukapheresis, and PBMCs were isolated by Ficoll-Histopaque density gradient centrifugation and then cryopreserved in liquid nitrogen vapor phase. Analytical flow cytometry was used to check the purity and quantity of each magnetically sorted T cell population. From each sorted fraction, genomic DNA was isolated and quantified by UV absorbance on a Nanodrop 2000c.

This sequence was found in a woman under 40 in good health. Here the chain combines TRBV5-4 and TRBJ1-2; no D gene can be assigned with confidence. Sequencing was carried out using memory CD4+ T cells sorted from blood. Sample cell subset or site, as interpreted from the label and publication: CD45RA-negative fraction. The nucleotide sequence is TGTGCCAGCAGCTACGGGGATCACTATGGCTACACCTTC. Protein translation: CASSYGDHYGYTF.